This entry is about one T cell receptor beta chain. Its cognate antigen is unknown. Assay used: immunoSEQ multiplex PCR; TCRdb lists only in-frame clones, some missing. The table records about 84,000 clones, 70% to 90% of them present only once. Trimming removed 0 bases at V and 0 bases at J, with 9 bases between. The CDR3 spans 15 residues. The germline CDR1 and CDR2 sequences are SGDLS and YYNGEE. This specimen comes from a study of T cell responses to AZD1222 COVID-19 vaccine. Study-level findings and limits: CD4 TCRs associated with vaccination spanned spike, dominating at 160-218 and 743-854.

Sequencing used peripheral blood, obtained on day 0 of AZD1222 vaccination. The TCR sequence derives from an adult in good health. The chain uses TRBV9 and TRBJ1-1, with D unresolved. CDR3 sequence (DNA): TGTGCCAGCAGCGTAGCTCCCGGGCTGAACACTGAAGCTTTCTTT. Its translation is CASSVAPGLNTEAFF.